These 26 T cell receptor beta chains were all obtained from the same sample, sequenced in a study of Ad26.COV2.S vaccination and SARS-CoV-2 variants. The assay was immunoSEQ multiplex PCR, and TCRdb's table has in-frame clones only and misses some. The repertoire holds about 350,000 clones, with about 88% as singletons. Documented treatment: over 15 received Ad26.COV2.S at low or high dose, single or two shots; roughly 5 received placebo; per-sample allocation not given. Specimen acquisition occurred on day 63 following the initial vaccine or placebo injection. The input for sequencing was peripheral blood, taken in a trial of Ad26.COV2.S vaccine versus placebo. Every receptor here comes from a person aged 18-65 years who received the Ad26.COV2.S COVID-19 vaccine or a placebo.

The genes are TRBV5-4 and TRBJ1-2; perhaps TRBD1 as D (6 bases). Trimming removed 4 bases from V and 4 bases from J, with 23 bases in between. The CDR3 totals 17 residues. The V gene's germline CDR1 is SGHNT and CDR2 YYREEE (reference sequence). CDR3 in amino acids: CASSPPGGQGSSYGYTF. DNA for the CDR3: TGTGCCAGCAGCCCACCCGGGGGGCAGGGATCATCCTATGGCTACACCTTC.

This clone was counted once. The genes are TRBV19 and TRBJ1-5; D is unclear. Germline CDR1 LNHDA, CDR2 SQIVND (reference sequence). The CDR3 extends over 14 amino acids. V was trimmed by 6 bases and J by 11 bases, leaving 20 bases between them. CDR3 region: CASSLLFGQWAQHF. In nucleotides, the CDR3 is TGTGCCAGTAGCCTACTGTTTGGCCAATGGGCCCAGCATTTT.

This clone occurred once. The chain joins TRBV5-4 to TRBJ2-3; TRBD2 matches at 11 bases. Germline CDR1 reads SGHNT; CDR2 reads YYREEE (reference sequence). V shed 1 base, J shed 2 bases, and the junction held 9 bases outside the gene matches. The CDR3 is made up of 18 amino acids. This CDR3 is CASSLRSSGGPNTDTQYF. In DNA, the CDR3 is TGTGCCAGCAGCTTGAGGTCTAGCGGGGGGCCAAACACAGATACGCAGTATTTT.

The CDR3 sequence: CASSSSLLAGAGDEQFF. CDR3 nucleotides: TGTGCCAGCAGCTCCTCTCTTCTAGCGGGGGCCGGGGATGAGCAGTTCTTC. The chain carries TRBV7-3 and TRBJ2-1; 10 nucleotides line up with TRBD2. Germline CDR1 reads SGHTA; CDR2 reads FQGTGA. V dropped 4 bases and J dropped 8; count of bases not matched to a gene: 14. The CDR3 runs 17 residues.

CDR3 sequence reads: CASSPGLQGVSGNTIYF. CDR3 DNA sequence: TGCGCCAGCAGCCCAGGTCTACAGGGCGTTTCTGGAAACACCATATATTTT. The chain is built from TRBV4-1 and TRBJ1-3; weak D call: TRBD1 (6 bases). Germline CDR1 MGHRA, CDR2 YSYEKL. The length of the CDR3 is 17 residues. Trimming stripped 4 bases from V and 1 base from J, with 17 bases between.

The CDR3 sequence is CASSLLAGVYEQFF. The CDR3 DNA reads as TGTGCCAGCAGCCTTCTAGCGGGAGTGTATGAGCAGTTCTTC. The chain combines TRBV11-2 with TRBJ2-1; 10 bases are shared with TRBD2. The CDR3 length is 14 residues. V dropped 5 bases and J dropped 8; count of bases not matched to a gene: 6. In germline, CDR1 is SGHAT, CDR2 FQNNGV.

The chain uses TRBV6-5 and TRBJ1-2; D may be TRBD1 (5 bases). The CDR3 is 14 amino acids. V was clipped by 8 bases and J by 6 bases, with 19 bases between them. Per germline, CDR1 MNHEY and CDR2 SVGAGI. The CDR3 coding sequence is TGTGCCAGCCGAGGTCAGGGAAGATTTAATGGCTACACCTTC. Protein product: CASRGQGRFNGYTF.

The chain links TRBV2 to TRBJ1-6; weak D call: TRBD1 (6 bases). V was clipped by 3 bases and J by 7 bases, with 16 bases between them. This CDR3 has 16 residues. Per the germline V gene, CDR1 is SNHLY and CDR2 is FYNNEI. CDR3 bases: TGTGCCAGCAGTGATTGGGGCAGGGGAGGGAATTCACCCCTCCACTTT. Translating gives CASSDWGRGGNSPLHF.

This rearrangement joins TRBV6-5 to TRBJ1-2; unclear D gene. Germline V gene data show CDR1 as MNHEY and CDR2 as SVGAGI. This CDR3 spans 15 amino acids. The V end lost 0 bases, the J end lost 7 bases, and 15 bases lay between the germline ends. CDR3 region: CASSYSSRLSRGYTF. The CDR3 DNA reads as TGTGCCAGCAGTTACTCCTCGAGGTTGTCGCGTGGCTACACCTTC.

V usage is TRBV12-5 and J usage is TRBJ2-5; 9 bases map to TRBD1. The J segment lost 5 bases and the V segment lost 3 bases, leaving 7 bases of the junction unmatched. This CDR3 has 15 amino acids. Germline V gene sequence: CDR1 LGHNT, CDR2 FRNRAP. The CDR3 region is CASGLQGANGETQYF. The CDR3 DNA reads as TGTGCTAGTGGTTTACAGGGGGCTAACGGGGAGACCCAGTACTTC.

The V and J genes are TRBV6-5 and TRBJ2-7; 9 positions agree with TRBD1. This CDR3 region has 14 residues. Germline V gene lookup returns CDR1 MNHEY and CDR2 SVGAGI. Trimming at V came to 6 bases and at J to 6 bases, leaving 9 bases not matched to a gene. CDR3 protein: CASRWDRDGVEQYF. CDR3 in DNA: TGTGCCAGCAGATGGGACAGGGATGGTGTCGAGCAGTACTTC.

This rearrangement joins TRBV4-1 to TRBJ2-5, with 9 bases matching TRBD1. The trim removed 5 bases at V and 2 bases at J, leaving 15 bases unmatched. This CDR3 region has 18 residues. Germline CDR1 MGHRA, CDR2 YSYEKL. The CDR3 DNA reads TGCGCCAGCAGCTTACACTTGACCGGGACAGGGACGCAAGAGACCCAGTACTTC. Its translation: CASSLHLTGTGTQETQYF.

This clone was recorded a few times. This rearrangement joins TRBV7-8 to TRBJ1-5; 11 bases agree with TRBD1. From germline, CDR1 is SGHVS and CDR2 FQNEAQ. The junction had 17 bases not matched to a gene; V was cut back by 4 bases and J by 3 bases. The CDR3 spans 20 residues. The CDR3 nucleotides read TGTGCCAGCAGCTCCTCATGGTTAGGGGGACAGGGGGTTCACAATCAGCCCCAGCATTTT. It yields the protein CASSSSWLGGQGVHNQPQHF. Full variable domain (rest looked up from reference TRBV7-8 and TRBJ1-5): GAGVSQSPRYKVAKRGQDVALRCDPISGHVSLFWYQQALGQGPEFLTYFQNEAQLDKSGLPSDRFFAERPEGSVSTLKIQRTQQEDSAVYLCASSSSWLGGQGVHNQPQHFGDGTRLSIL.

The V call is TRBV20-1, the J call TRBJ2-4; 8 nucleotides line up with TRBD1. Germline V gene sequence: CDR1 DFQATT, CDR2 SNEGSKA (reference sequence). CDR3 size: 17 residues. V was pared by 3 bases and J by 0 bases, with 10 bases of the junction left unmatched. The DNA for the CDR3 is TGCAGTGCTAGTCAAGGACAGGGATCCTTAGCCAAAAACATTCAGTACTTC. Protein sequence: CSASQGQGSLAKNIQYF.

V is TRBV7-8 and J is TRBJ2-7; TRBD1 matches 11 bases. V lost 5 bases, J lost 7 bases, and 4 bases stayed unmatched. In germline, CDR1 is SGHVS, CDR2 FQNEAQ. This CDR3 has 13 amino acids. The CDR3 region has the DNA TGTGCCAGCAGCGGGACAGGGGGTTGGGAGCAGTACTTC. Its protein is CASSGTGGWEQYF.

The rearrangement uses TRBV5-1 and TRBJ2-7, with 9 bases aligning to TRBD1. This CDR3 region has 12 residues. V trimming: 4 bases; J trimming: 5 bases; junction bases outside the gene matches: 1. Germline assignment: CDR1 SGHRS and CDR2 YFSETQ. The CDR3 region has the DNA TGCGCCAGCAGCAGACAGGGGGACGAGCAGTACTTC. Its translation is CASSRQGDEQYF.

The chain uses TRBV30 and TRBJ1-1; D gene unclear. This CDR3 spans 11 amino acids. Trimming removed 8 bases at V and 2 bases at J, with 9 bases between. Per the germline V gene, CDR1 is GTSNPN and CDR2 is SVGIG (reference sequence). CDR3 bases: TGTGCCCGCCGGGAAAACACTGAAGCTTTCTTT. Residues: CARRENTEAFF.

The CDR3 DNA is TGTGCCACCAGCCGCTCTCCTAGGGCGGGGTACCAAGAGACCCAGTACTTC. Amino acid sequence: CATSRSPRAGYQETQYF. The rearrangement uses TRBV15 and TRBJ2-5, with a tentative D call TRBD2 (6 bases). The length of the CDR3 is 17 residues. CDR1 and CDR2 (germline): LNHNV, YYDKDF (reference sequence). Deletions cut 5 bases from V and 0 bases from J, with 19 bases between.

This clone is a singleton in its sample. This chain joins TRBV7-3 and TRBJ1-6; D is possibly TRBD1 (6 bases). Trimming removed 5 bases from V and 10 bases from J, with 12 bases in between. The CDR3 spans 13 residues. Germline V gene sequence: CDR1 SGHTA, CDR2 FQGTGA. The CDR3 region has the DNA TGTGCCAGCAGCCAAGGGGGAGGCTCACCCCTCCACTTT. This codes for CASSQGGGSPLHF.

This clone has a handful of counts. The genes are TRBV9 and TRBJ1-6, with TRBD1 identical over 7 bases. From germline, CDR1 is SGDLS and CDR2 YYNGEE. The CDR3 extends over 16 amino acids. J gave up 8 bases and V 0 bases, and 8 bases lay outside the gene matches. This chain's CDR3 is CASSVVATGVDSPLHF. The CDR3 region has the DNA TGTGCCAGCAGCGTAGTCGCCACAGGGGTGGATTCACCCCTCCACTTT. The complete variable domain, with remaining parts taken from reference TRBV9 and TRBJ1-6, reads DSGVTQTPKHLITATGQRVTLRCSPRSGDLSVYWYQQSLDQGLQFLIQYYNGEERAKGNILERFSAQQFPDLHSELNLSSLELGDSALYFCASSVVATGVDSPLHFGNGTRLTVT.

The genes are TRBV6-5 and TRBJ1-4; 7 bases match TRBD1. The J segment lost 5 bases and the V segment lost 6 bases, leaving 6 bases of the junction unmatched. Germline V gene data show CDR1 as MNHEY and CDR2 as SVGAGI. There are 14 residues in the CDR3. CDR3 region: CASSLTGLNEKLFF. The CDR3 DNA reads TGTGCCAGCAGCCTGACAGGGCTAAATGAAAAACTGTTTTTT.

The chain couples TRBV10-3 to TRBJ1-6, with a weak D call TRBD1 (6 bases). V shed 4 bases and J shed 7 bases, with 17 bases lying between them. In germline, CDR1 is ENHRY, CDR2 SYGVKD. This CDR3 is built from 16 residues. CDR3 sequence: CAISANAGGLNSPLHF. The CDR3, as DNA: TGTGCCATCAGTGCCAACGCGGGGGGCTTAAATTCACCCCTCCACTTT.

J is TRBJ1-1 and V is TRBV18; TRBD1 is a possible D gene (6 bases). With 10 bases removed from V and 0 bases from J, the gap between germline ends came to 12 bases. The CDR3 consists of 13 residues. Germline CDR1 is KGHSH and CDR2 is LQKENI. CDR3 protein: CATSQGMNTEAFF. The CDR3 DNA follows: TGTGCCACCTCTCAGGGGATGAACACTGAAGCTTTCTTT. The complete variable domain, with remaining parts taken from reference TRBV18 and TRBJ1-1, reads NAGVMQNPRHLVRRRGQEARLRCSPMKGHSHVYWYRQLPEEGLKFMVYLQKENIIDESGMPKERFSAEFPKEGPSILRIQQVVRGDSAAYFCATSQGMNTEAFFGQGTRLTVV.

This chain joins TRBV5-1 and TRBJ2-1; no reliable D call. Germline-derived CDR1 and CDR2 are SGHRS and YFSETQ. The CDR3 has 17 amino acids. V lost 0 bases and J 0 bases, leaving 13 bases between the germline ends. The CDR3 sequence: CASSLDFGDSSYNEQFF. CDR3 sequence (DNA): TGCGCCAGCAGCTTGGACTTTGGGGATAGCTCCTACAATGAGCAGTTCTTC. Variable domain in full (rest from reference TRBV5-1 and TRBJ2-1): KAGVTQTPRYLIKTRGQQVTLSCSPISGHRSVSWYQQTPGQGLQFLFEYFSETQRNKGNFPGRFSGRQFSNSRSEMNVSTLELGDSALYLCASSLDFGDSSYNEQFFGPGTRLTVL.

V gene TRBV3-1 (or the pseudogene TRBV3-2) combines with J gene TRBJ1-1; TRBD1 is a possible D gene (5 bases). The CDR3 loop spans 17 amino acids. Per the germline V gene, CDR1 is LGHDT and CDR2 is YNNKEL (reference sequence). The V and J ends lost 2 bases and 3 bases respectively, with 19 bases between them. CDR3 loop: CASSQHGRGVRDTEAFF. CDR3 bases: TGTGCCAGCAGCCAACATGGGAGAGGGGTCAGGGACACTGAAGCTTTCTTT.

V is TRBV7-3 and J is TRBJ2-2, with TRBD1 matching 7 bases. J was trimmed by 6 bases and V by 3 bases; bases with no gene match: 1. CDR1 and CDR2 from the germline V gene are SGHTA and FQGTGA. The CDR3 has 13 residues. The CDR3, as DNA: TGTGCCAGCAGCTTGCAGGGGGCCGGGGAGCTGTTTTTT. It is translated as CASSLQGAGELFF.